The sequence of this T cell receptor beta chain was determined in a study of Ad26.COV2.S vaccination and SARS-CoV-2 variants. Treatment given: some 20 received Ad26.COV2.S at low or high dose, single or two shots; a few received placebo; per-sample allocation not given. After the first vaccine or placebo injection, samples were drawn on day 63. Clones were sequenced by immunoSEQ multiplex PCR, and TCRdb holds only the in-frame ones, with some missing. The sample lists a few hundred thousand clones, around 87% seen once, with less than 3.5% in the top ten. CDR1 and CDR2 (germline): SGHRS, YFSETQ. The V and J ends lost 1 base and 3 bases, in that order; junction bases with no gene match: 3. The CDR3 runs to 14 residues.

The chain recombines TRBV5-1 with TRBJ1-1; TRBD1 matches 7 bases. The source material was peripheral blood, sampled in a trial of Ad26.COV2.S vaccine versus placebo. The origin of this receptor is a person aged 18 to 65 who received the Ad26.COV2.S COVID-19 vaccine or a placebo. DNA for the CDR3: TGCGCCAGCAGCTTGAGAACAGGGGACACTGAAGCTTTCTTT. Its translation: CASSLRTGDTEAFF.